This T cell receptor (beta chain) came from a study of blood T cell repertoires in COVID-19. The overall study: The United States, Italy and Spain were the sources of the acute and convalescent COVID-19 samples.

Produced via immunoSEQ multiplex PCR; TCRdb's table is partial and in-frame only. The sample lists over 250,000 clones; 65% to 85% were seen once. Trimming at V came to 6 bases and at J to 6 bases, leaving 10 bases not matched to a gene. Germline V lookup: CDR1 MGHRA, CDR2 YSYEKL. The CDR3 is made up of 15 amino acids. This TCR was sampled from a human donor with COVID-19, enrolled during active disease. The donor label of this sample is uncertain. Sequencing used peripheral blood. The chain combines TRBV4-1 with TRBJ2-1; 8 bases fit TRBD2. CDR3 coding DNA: TGCGCCAGCAGGCCACCAGCGGGAGAGTTCAATGAGCAGTTCTTC. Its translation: CASRPPAGEFNEQFF.